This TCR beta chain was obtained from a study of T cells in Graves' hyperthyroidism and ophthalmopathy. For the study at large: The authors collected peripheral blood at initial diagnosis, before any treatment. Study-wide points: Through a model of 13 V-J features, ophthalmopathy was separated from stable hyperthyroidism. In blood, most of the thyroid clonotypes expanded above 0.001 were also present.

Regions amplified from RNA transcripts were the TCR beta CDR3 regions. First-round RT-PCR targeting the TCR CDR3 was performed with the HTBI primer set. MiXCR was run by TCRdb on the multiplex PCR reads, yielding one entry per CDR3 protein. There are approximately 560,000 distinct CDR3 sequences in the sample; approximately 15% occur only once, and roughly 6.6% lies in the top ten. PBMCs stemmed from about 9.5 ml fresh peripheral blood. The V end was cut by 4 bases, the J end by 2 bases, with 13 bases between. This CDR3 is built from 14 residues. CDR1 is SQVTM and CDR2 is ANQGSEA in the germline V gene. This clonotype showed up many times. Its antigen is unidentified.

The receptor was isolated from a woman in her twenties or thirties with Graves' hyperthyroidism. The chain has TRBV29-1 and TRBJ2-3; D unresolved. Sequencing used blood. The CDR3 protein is CSVGGLQNTDTQYF. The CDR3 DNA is TGCAGCGTTGGGGGATTACAGAACACAGATACGCAGTATTTT.